This T cell receptor beta chain was recorded in a study of blood T cell repertoires in COVID-19. Study context: There were acute and convalescent COVID-19 samples, and they came from the United States, Italy and Spain. The analysed material was cDNA or gDNA that came from T cells, B-cell-depleted T cells, or PBMCs.

Study processing details: Amplification of reference gene primers provided the estimated nucleated cell counts. Produced via immunoSEQ multiplex PCR; TCRdb's table is partial and in-frame only. D and trimming come from the DNA, and the V and J calls and clone size come from that table. The sample lists under 60,000 clones, 83% occurring once. Trimming at V came to 5 bases and at J to 2 bases, leaving 11 bases not matched to a gene. The germline CDR1 and CDR2 sequences are SEHNR and FQNEAQ (reference sequence). The CDR3 runs to 16 residues. The chain carries TRBV7-9 and TRBJ1-2; 7 nucleotides align to TRBD1. Sequencing was performed on peripheral blood. This sequence originates from a human donor in a cohort sampled during active COVID-19. CDR3 sequence: CASSTTIGDRNYGYTF. CDR3 sequence (DNA): TGTGCCAGCAGCACAACTATCGGGGACAGAAACTATGGCTACACCTTC.